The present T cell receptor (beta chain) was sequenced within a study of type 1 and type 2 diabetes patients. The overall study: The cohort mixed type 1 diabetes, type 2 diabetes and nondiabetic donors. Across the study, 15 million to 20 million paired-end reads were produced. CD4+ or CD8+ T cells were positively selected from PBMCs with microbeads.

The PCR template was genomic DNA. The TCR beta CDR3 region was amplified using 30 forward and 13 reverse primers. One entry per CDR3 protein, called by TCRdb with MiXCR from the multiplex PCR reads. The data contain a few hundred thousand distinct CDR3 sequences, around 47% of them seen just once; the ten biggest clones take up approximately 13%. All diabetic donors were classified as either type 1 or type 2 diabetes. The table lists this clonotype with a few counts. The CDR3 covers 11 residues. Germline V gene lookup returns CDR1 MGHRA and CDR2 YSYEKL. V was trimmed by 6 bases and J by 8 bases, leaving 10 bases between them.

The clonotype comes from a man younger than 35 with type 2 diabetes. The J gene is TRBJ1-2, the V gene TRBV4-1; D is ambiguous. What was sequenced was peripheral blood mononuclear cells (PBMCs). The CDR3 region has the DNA TGCGCCAGCAGTGAGGGCGGGGGCTACACCTTC. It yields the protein CASSEGGGYTF.